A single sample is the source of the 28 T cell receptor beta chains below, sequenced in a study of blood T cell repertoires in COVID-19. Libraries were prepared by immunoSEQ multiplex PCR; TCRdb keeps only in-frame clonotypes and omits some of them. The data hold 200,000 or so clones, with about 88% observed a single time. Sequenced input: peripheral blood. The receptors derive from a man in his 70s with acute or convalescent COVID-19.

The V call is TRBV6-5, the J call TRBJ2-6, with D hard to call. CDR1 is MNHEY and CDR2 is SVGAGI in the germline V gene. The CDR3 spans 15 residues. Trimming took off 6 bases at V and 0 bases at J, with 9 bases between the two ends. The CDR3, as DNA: TGTGCCAGCAGACAATTTAACTCTGGGGCCAACGTCCTGACTTTC. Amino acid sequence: CASRQFNSGANVLTF.

The CDR3 DNA reads as TGTGCCAGCAGCTTGGGAGGGGGTTACACAGATACGCAGTATTTT. This translates into CASSLGGGYTDTQYF. This chain links TRBV5-6 with TRBJ2-3; D is perhaps TRBD1 (6 bases). This CDR3 has 15 residues. Trimming stripped 0 bases from V and 2 bases from J, with 10 bases between. CDR1 is SGHDT, CDR2 YYEEEE, per germline.

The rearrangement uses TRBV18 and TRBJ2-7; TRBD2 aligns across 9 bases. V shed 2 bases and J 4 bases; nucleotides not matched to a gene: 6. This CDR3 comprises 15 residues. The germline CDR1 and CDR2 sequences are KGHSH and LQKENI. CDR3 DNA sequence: TGTGCCAGCTCACCAGTCGCGGGAGGGAAATACGAGCAGTACTTC. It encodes CASSPVAGGKYEQYF.

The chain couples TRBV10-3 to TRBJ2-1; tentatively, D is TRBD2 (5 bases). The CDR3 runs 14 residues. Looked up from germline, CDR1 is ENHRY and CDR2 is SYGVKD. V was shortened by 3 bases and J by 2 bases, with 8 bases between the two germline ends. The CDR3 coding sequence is TGTGCCATCAGTGAAGCGGAAACCTACAATGAGCAGTTCTTC. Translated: CAISEAETYNEQFF.

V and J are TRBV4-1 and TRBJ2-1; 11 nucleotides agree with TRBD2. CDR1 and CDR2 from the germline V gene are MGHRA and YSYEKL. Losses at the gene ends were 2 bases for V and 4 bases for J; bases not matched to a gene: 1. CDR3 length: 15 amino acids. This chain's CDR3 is CASSQPSGGYNEQFF. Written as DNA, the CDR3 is TGCGCCAGCAGCCAACCTAGCGGGGGGTACAATGAGCAGTTCTTC.

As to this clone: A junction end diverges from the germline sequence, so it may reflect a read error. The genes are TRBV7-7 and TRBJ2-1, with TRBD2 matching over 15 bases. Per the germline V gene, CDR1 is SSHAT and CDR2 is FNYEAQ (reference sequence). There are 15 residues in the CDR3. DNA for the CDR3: TGTGCTAGCAGCGACGGGACTAGCGGGAGGAATGAGCAGTTCTTC. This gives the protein CASSDGTSGRNEQFF. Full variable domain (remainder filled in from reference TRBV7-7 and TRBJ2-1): GAGVSQSPRYKVTKRGQDVTLRCDPISSHATLYWYQQALGQGPEFLTYFNYEAQPDKSGLPSDRFSAERPEGSISTLTIQRTEQRDSAMYRCASSDGTSGRNEQFFGPGTRLTVL.

CDR3 in amino acids: CASSEGPDTQYF. DNA for the CDR3: TGTGCCAGCAGCGAGGGTCCAGATACGCAGTATTTT. The chain employs TRBV6-6 and TRBJ2-3, with D maybe TRBD2 (5 bases). This CDR3 is built from 12 residues. V was shortened by 6 bases and J by 4 bases, with 8 bases between the two germline ends. CDR1 and CDR2 from the germline V gene are MNHNY and SVGAGI (reference sequence).

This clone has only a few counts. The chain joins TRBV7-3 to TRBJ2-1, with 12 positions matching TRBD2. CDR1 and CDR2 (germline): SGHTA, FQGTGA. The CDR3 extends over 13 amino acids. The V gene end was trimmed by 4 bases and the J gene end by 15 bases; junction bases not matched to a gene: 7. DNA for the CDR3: TGTGCCAGCAGCTACCGACTAGCGGGAGCCCGGTTCTTC. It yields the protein CASSYRLAGARFF.

DNA for the CDR3: TGCGCCAGCAGCCTTTTTTCCCCGGTGGACGAGCAGTACTTC. Protein sequence: CASSLFSPVDEQYF. The genes are TRBV5-1 and TRBJ2-7; no clear D gene. Trimming left V 4 bases short and J 5 bases short, with 16 bases between. This CDR3 comprises 14 residues. Germline V lookup: CDR1 SGHRS, CDR2 YFSETQ.

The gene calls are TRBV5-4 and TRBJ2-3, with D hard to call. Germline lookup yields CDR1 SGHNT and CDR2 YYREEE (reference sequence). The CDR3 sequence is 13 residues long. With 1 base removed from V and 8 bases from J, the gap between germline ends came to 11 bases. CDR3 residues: CASSLSGSLTQYF. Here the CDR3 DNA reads TGTGCCAGCAGCTTGTCCGGTTCGCTTACGCAGTATTTT.

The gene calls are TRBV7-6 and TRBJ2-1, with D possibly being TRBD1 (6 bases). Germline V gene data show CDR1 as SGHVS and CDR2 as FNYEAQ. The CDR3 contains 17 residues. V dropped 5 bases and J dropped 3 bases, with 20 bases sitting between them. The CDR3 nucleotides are TGTGCCAGCAGCGCACACCGCTCAGGGGTGGGCTACAATGAGCAGTTCTTC. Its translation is CASSAHRSGVGYNEQFF. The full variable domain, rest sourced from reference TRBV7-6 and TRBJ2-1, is GAGVSQSPRYKVTKRGQDVALRCDPISGHVSLYWYRQALGQGPEFLTYFNYEAQQDKSGLPNDRFSAERPEGSISTLTIQRTEQRDSAMYRCASSAHRSGVGYNEQFFGPGTRLTVL.

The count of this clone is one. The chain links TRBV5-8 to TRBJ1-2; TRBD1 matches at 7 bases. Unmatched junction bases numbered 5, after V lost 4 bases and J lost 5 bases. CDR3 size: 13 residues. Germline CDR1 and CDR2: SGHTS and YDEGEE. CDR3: CASSGRQGYGYTF. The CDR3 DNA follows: TGTGCCAGCAGCGGTAGACAGGGTTATGGCTACACCTTC.

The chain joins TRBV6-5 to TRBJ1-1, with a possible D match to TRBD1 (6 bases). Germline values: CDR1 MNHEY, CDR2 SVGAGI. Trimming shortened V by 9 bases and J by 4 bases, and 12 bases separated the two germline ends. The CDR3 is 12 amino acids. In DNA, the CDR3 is TGTGCCAGTAAGGTAGGGGGCACTGAAGCTTTCTTT. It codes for CASKVGGTEAFF.

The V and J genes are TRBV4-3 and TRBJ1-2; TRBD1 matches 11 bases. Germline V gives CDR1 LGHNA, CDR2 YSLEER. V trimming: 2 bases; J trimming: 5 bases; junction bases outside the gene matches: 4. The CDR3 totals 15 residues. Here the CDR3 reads CASSQRDRGRYGYTF. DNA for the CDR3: TGCGCCAGCAGCCAACGGGACAGGGGGAGGTATGGCTACACCTTC.

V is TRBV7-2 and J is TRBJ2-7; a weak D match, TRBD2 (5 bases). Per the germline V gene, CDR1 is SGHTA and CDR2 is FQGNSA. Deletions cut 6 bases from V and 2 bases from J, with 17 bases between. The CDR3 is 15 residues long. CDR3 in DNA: TGTGCCAGCAGTCCGGGCGGACTCCTTCCCTACGAGCAGTACTTC. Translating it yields CASSPGGLLPYEQYF.

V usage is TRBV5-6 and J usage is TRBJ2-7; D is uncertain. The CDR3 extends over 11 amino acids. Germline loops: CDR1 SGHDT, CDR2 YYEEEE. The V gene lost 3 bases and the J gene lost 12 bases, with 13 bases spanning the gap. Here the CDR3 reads CASSSGSKRYF. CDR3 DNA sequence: TGTGCCAGCAGCTCCGGGTCCAAGCGGTACTTC.

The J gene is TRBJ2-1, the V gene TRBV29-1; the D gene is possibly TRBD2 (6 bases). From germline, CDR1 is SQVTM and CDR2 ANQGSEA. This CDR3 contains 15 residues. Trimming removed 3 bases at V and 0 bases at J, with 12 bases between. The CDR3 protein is CSVEGREGSYNEQFF. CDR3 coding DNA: TGCAGCGTTGAGGGGCGGGAAGGCTCCTACAATGAGCAGTTCTTC.

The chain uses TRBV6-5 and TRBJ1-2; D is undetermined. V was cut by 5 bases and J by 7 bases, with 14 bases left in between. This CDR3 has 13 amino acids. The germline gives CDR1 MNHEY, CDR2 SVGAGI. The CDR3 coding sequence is TGTGCCAGCAGTAAACCGACAAGCCCTGGCTACACCTTC. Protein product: CASSKPTSPGYTF.

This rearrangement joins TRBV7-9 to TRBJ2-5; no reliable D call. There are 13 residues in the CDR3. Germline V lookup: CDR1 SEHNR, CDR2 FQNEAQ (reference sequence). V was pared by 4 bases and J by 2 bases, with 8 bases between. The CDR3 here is CASSSQAQETQYF. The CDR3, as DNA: TGTGCCAGCAGCTCCCAGGCGCAAGAGACCCAGTACTTC.

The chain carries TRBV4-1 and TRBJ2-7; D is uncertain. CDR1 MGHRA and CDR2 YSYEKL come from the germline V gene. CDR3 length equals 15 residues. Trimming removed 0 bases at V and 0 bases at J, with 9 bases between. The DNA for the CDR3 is TGCGCCAGCAGCCAAGATCTTGTGAGCTCCTACGAGCAGTACTTC. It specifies CASSQDLVSSYEQYF.

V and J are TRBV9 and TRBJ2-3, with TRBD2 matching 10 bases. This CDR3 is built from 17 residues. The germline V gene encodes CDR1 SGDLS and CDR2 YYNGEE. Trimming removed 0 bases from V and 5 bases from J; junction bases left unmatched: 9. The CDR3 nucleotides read TGTGCCAGCAGCGTAGCTAGTAGCGGGAGGTTTGGAGATACGCAGTATTTT. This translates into CASSVASSGRFGDTQYF.

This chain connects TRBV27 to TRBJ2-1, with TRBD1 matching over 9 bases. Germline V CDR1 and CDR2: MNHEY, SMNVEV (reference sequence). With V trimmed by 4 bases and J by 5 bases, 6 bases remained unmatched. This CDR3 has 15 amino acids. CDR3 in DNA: TGTGCCAGCAGTTACTCCGGGACAGGGAACAATGAGCAGTTCTTC. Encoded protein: CASSYSGTGNNEQFF.

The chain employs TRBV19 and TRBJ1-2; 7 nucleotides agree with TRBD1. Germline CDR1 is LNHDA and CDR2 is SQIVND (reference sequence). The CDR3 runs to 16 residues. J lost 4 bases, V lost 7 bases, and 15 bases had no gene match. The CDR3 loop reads CASTAGTVILGYGYTF. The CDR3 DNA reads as TGTGCCAGTACAGCCGGGACAGTTATTTTGGGCTATGGCTACACCTTC.

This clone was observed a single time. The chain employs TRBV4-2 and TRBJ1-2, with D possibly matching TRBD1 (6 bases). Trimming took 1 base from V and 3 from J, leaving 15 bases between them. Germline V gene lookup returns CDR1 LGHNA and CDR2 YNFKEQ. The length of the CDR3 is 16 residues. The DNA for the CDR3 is TGTGCCAGCAGCCAAGCGACAGGTACCCTATACTATGGCTACACCTTC. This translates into CASSQATGTLYYGYTF.

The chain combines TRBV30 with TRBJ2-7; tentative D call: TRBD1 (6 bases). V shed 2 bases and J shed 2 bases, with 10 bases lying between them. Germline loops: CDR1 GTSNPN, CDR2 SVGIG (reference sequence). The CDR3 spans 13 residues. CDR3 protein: CAWSLQGPYEQYF. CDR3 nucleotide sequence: TGTGCCTGGAGTTTGCAGGGGCCCTACGAGCAGTACTTC.

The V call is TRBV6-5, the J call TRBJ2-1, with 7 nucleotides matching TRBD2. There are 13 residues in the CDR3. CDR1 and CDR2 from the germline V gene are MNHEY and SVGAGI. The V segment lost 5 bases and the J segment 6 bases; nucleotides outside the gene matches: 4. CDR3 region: CASSKTSSNEQFF. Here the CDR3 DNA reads TGTGCCAGCAGTAAGACTAGCTCCAATGAGCAGTTCTTC.

CDR3 DNA sequence: TGCGCCAGCAGCTTGGACAGGGAAGAGACCCAGTACTTC. Its protein is CASSLDREETQYF. The chain uses TRBV5-1 and TRBJ2-5; a possible D gene is TRBD1 (6 bases). V lost 0 bases to trimming and J lost 3 bases, with 6 bases between them. The CDR3 spans 13 residues. Germline CDR1 and CDR2: SGHRS and YFSETQ.

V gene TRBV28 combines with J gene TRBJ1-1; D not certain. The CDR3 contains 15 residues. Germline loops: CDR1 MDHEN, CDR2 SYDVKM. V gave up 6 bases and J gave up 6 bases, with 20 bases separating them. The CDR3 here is CASSHGEGPGPEAFF. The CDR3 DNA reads TGTGCCAGCAGCCACGGGGAGGGCCCCGGCCCTGAAGCTTTCTTT.